This T cell receptor (beta chain) was retrieved from a study of CD8 T cells in ankylosing spondylitis (dated by TCRdb to the late 2010s). Broadly, across the study: The study profiled T cell receptor beta repertoires in healthy donors and ankylosing spondylitis patients to find disease-linked TCR variants. The full study cohort comprised 25 ankylosing spondylitis patients and 85 to 120 healthy donors. Peripheral blood samples were taken, and synovial fluid was additionally collected from ankylosing spondylitis patients.

The CDR3 has 13 amino acids, counting the end cysteine and phenylalanine. Solely the CDR3 DNA is kept, with 39 bases framed from the first base. Cut back by 3 bases and 6 bases, the V and J ends lie 6 bases apart. CDR1 and CDR2, per the germline V gene, are SGHTA and FQGNSA. The instrument given in TCRdb is Illumina HiSeq 2500. Quantitative 5'-RACE with molecular barcodes was used to prepare TCR beta libraries. Under the source paper's analysis protocol: A new computational method, built on a probabilistic model of VDJ rearrangement, was used to identify disease-linked TCR variants. In TCRdb, the public reads were trimmed at Q25 with fastp and aligned with MiXCR, with productive beta chains retained. Under each unique CDR3 protein, matching rows form one entry showing the most common genes and DNA. The V and J calls were not made by the authors but by TCRdb's processing. This sample is represented by about 800,000 distinct CDR3 sequences; 12% of them were singletons. The top ten hold under 0.6% of the sample.

The research as a whole found: A TCR beta motif made up of eight or nine highly homologous amino acid variants appeared to be characteristic of blood from ankylosing spondylitis patients. Some motif variants had previously been reported in the synovial fluid and blood of reactive arthritis patients, which suggests shared mechanisms of disease initiation. Significant enrichment of the disease-linked clones was reported in matched synovial fluid samples from ankylosing spondylitis patients. A CD8+ phenotype was shown by the disease-linked clones, which were found at relatively low frequencies in peripheral blood.

Note on this clonotype: It lacks a known antigen. No qualities accompany the bases; no much larger clone lies one base away.

The sample was blood, either unsorted or a sorted T cell fraction (not recorded which). This clonotype originated in a male donor with ankylosing spondylitis. The chain couples TRBV7-2 to TRBJ1-6; the D gene cannot be named for sure. CDR3 protein: CASSFQPNSPLHF. The nucleotide sequence is TGTGCCAGCAGCTTTCAGCCTAATTCACCCCTCCACTTT.